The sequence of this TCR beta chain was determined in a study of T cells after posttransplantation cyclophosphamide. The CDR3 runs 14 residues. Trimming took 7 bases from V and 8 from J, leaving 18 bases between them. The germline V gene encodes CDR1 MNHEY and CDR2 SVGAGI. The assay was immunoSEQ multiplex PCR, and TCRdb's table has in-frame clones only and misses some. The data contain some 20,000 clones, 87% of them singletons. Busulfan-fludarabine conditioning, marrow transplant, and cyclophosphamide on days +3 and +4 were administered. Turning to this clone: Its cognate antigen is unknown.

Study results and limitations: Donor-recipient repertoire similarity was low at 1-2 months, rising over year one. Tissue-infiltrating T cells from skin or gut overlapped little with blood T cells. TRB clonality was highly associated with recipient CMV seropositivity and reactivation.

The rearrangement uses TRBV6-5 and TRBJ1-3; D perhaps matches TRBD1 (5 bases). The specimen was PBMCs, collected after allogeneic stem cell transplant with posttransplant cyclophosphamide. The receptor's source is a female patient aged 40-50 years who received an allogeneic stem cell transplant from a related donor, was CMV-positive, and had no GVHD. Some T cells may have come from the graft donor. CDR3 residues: CASTTVRRRDTIYF. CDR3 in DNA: TGTGCCAGCACGACAGTTCGCCGGAGAGACACCATATATTTT.